This entry lists 5 T cell receptor beta chains sequenced from one sample in a study of shared clonotypes between healthy human individuals. Some clones are missing from TCRdb's copy, which holds only in-frame ones; the method was immunoSEQ multiplex PCR. The sample includes about 500,000 clones, roughly four fifths of them seen just once. The specimen was PBMCs. These receptors were collected from a woman aged 40 to 50 in good health. Some clones in this sample may be carry-over from other donors' samples.

The V gene is TRBV30, the J gene TRBJ2-3; 7 positions match TRBD2. The germline CDR1 and CDR2 sequences are GTSNPN and SVGIG (reference sequence). J lost 2 bases, V lost 0 bases, and 2 bases had no gene match. The CDR3 runs 14 residues. Here the CDR3 reads CAWSVRDYTDTQYF. CDR3 sequence (DNA): TGTGCCTGGAGTGTCCGGGACTACACAGATACGCAGTATTTT.

The CDR3 spells CASSFQDYSYEQYF. The CDR3 DNA reads as TGTGCCAGCAGTTTTCAGGACTACTCCTACGAGCAGTACTTC. V is TRBV28 and J is TRBJ2-7; the D gene is possibly TRBD2 (6 bases). Germline V gives CDR1 MDHEN, CDR2 SYDVKM. V was pared by 3 bases and J by 0 bases, with 9 bases between. The CDR3 contains 14 residues.

Comment on this clone: The likely explanation is a read error, given a far larger clone one base away. The chain is built from TRBV7-9 and TRBJ2-5; D is perhaps TRBD2 (6 bases). Judging by the DNA end, TRBJ2-7 fits better; the J call may be wrong. The CDR3 is 14 residues long. CDR1 is SEHNR, CDR2 FQNEAQ, per germline (reference sequence). The CDR3 loop reads CASSPRTNGNEQYF. The CDR3 region has the DNA TGTGCCAGCAGCCCCCGGACTAACGGAAACGAGCAGTACTTC.

Remarks on this clone: A much larger clone differs from this one at a single base, so this may be a read error. J is TRBJ1-5 and V is TRBV5-5; D remains unclear. Germline V gives CDR1 SGHKS, CDR2 YYEKEE (reference sequence). Trimming took off 0 bases at V and 0 bases at J, with 4 bases between the two ends. The CDR3 totals 14 residues. CDR3 sequence reads: CASSLGASNQPQHF. DNA of the CDR3: TGTGCCAGCAGCTTGGGGGCTAGCAATCAGCCCCAGCATTTT.

This clone has more than one count but fewer than ten. V gene TRBV18 combines with J gene TRBJ2-5; no definite D call. CDR1 and CDR2 from the germline V gene are KGHSH and LQKENI. Trimming stripped 0 bases from V and 1 base from J, with 6 bases between. This CDR3 is 14 amino acids long. The CDR3 sequence is CASSPPGIQETQYF. CDR3 coding DNA: TGTGCCAGCTCACCACCGGGCATCCAAGAGACCCAGTACTTC.